Below, one T cell receptor beta chain is given with its context. The antigen remains undetermined. This entry comes from a study of cytomegalovirus exposure and HLA in healthy donors. The study ran its PCR with 60 Vbeta and 13 Jbeta primers. Some clones are missing from TCRdb's copy, which holds only in-frame ones; the method was immunoSEQ multiplex PCR. The sample records more than 100,000 clones, roughly 85% being singletons. Whole-study findings and limits: Sequences of the TCR beta chain were said to predict the HLA-A and HLA-B alleles of most subjects accurately.

After removal of 0 bases from V and 5 bases from J, the junction contained 5 bases not matched to a gene. Per the germline V gene, CDR1 is SEHNR and CDR2 is FQNEAQ (reference sequence). This CDR3 is built from 16 residues. The chain combines TRBV7-9 with TRBJ2-7; 12 positions agree with TRBD1. Sequences were obtained from PBMCs. This TCR was sampled from a man aged 35 to 55 in good health and CMV-seronegative. The DNA for the CDR3 is TGTGCCAGCAGCTTAGCGGGGACAGGGGGCCGGAACGAGCAGTACTTC. Its protein is CASSLAGTGGRNEQYF.